Following are 31 T cell receptor beta chains from one sample sequenced in a study of post-analysis software for immune sequencing data. Included in the TCR beta cDNA libraries were unique molecular identifiers. TCRdb re-called the PCR reads through MiXCR, storing one row per CDR3 protein. This repertoire shows about 770,000 distinct CDR3 sequences, just over 45% found once; its top ten account for 4.9%. No antigen has been assigned to these receptors. Study outcomes and limitations: The study found TRBV5-6, TRBV5-1 and TRBV20-1 among about 5 TRBV segments more frequent in patients than controls.

The specimen was blood. The receptors derive from a girl between 5 and 17 years old with multiple sclerosis.

In its sample, this clonotype was seen a few times. The J gene is TRBJ1-2, the V gene TRBV27, with D maybe TRBD1 (5 bases). This CDR3 has 14 amino acids. V was pared by 0 bases and J by 5 bases, with 10 bases between. CDR1 is MNHEY, CDR2 SMNVEV, per germline (reference sequence). The CDR3 spells CASSLSQGSYGYTF. CDR3 coding DNA: TGTGCCAGCAGTTTATCCCAGGGTAGTTATGGCTACACCTTC.

This clonotype was detected a few times. V is TRBV4-1 and J is TRBJ1-5; possibly TRBD1 for D (6 bases). CDR1 MGHRA and CDR2 YSYEKL come from the germline V gene. The CDR3 covers 18 residues. V was cut by 0 bases and J by 5 bases, with 20 bases left in between. The CDR3 DNA sequence: TGCGCCAGCAGCCAAGAAGGCGGGGGGTTAAGGGGGGATCAGCCCCAGCATTTT. Translation gives CASSQEGGGLRGDQPQHF.

This clonotype showed up just a few times. The V gene is TRBV7-8, the J gene TRBJ2-3, with TRBD1 identical over 10 bases. The ends lost 2 bases at V and 3 bases at J; junction bases unmatched: 8. Germline CDR1 and CDR2: SGHVS and FQNEAQ. The CDR3 spans 17 residues. As DNA, the CDR3 is TGTGCCAGCAGCTTAATCGACAGGGGGCTAAGTACAGATACGCAGTATTTT. Residues: CASSLIDRGLSTDTQYF.

Written as DNA, the CDR3 is TGTGCCAGCAGCTTCGGCGGGAACTACGAGCAGTACTTC. It encodes CASSFGGNYEQYF. This chain connects TRBV5-5 to TRBJ2-7; weak D call: TRBD2 (6 bases). The CDR3 has 13 amino acids. V lost 2 bases and J lost 3, with 9 bases in between. CDR1 is SGHKS and CDR2 is YYEKEE in the germline V gene (reference sequence).

CDR3 nucleotide sequence: TGCAGCGTGTTGGAGACAGTGAACACTGAAGCTTTCTTT. This translates into CSVLETVNTEAFF. The V call is TRBV29-1, the J call TRBJ1-1; TRBD1 might be the D (5 bases). CDR3 length: 13 amino acids. Trimming stripped 6 bases from V and 0 bases from J, with 11 bases between. Germline CDR1 and CDR2: SQVTM and ANQGSEA. Full variable domain (outside the CDR3, taken from reference TRBV29-1 and TRBJ1-1): SAVISQKPSRDICQRGTSLTIQCQVDSQVTMMFWYRQQPGQSLTLIATANQGSEATYESGFVIDKFPISRPNLTFSTLTVSNMSPEDSSIYLCSVLETVNTEAFFGQGTRLTVV.

The chain combines TRBV6-6 with TRBJ2-1; 9 bases align to TRBD1. The germline V gene encodes CDR1 MNHNY and CDR2 SVGAGI (reference sequence). The CDR3 has 17 amino acids. The ends lost 5 bases at V and 3 bases at J; junction bases unmatched: 11. This CDR3 is CASSLLPGTGIYNEQFF. In DNA form, the CDR3 reads TGTGCCAGCAGTCTACTACCCGGGACAGGGATCTACAATGAGCAGTTCTTC.

The gene calls are TRBV7-9 and TRBJ1-2, with TRBD1 matching over 7 bases. CDR1 SEHNR and CDR2 FQNEAQ come from the germline V gene (reference sequence). V gave up 2 bases and J gave up 8 bases; unmatched junction bases: 8. This CDR3 spans 14 amino acids. The CDR3 here is CASSLPDRVEGYTF. The CDR3 DNA reads as TGTGCCAGCAGCTTACCCGACAGGGTGGAAGGCTACACCTTC.

This clonotype was observed a handful of times. The V gene is TRBV20-1, the J gene TRBJ2-7; 9 bases are shared with TRBD2. This CDR3 is built from 14 residues. In germline, CDR1 is DFQATT, CDR2 SNEGSKA (reference sequence). Trimming removed 3 bases from V and 3 bases from J; junction bases left unmatched: 6. The CDR3 loop reads CSARGSGSIYEQYF. DNA for the CDR3: TGCAGTGCTAGGGGTAGCGGGAGTATCTACGAGCAGTACTTC.

V gene TRBV9 combines with J gene TRBJ2-2; 8 bases fit TRBD1. The CDR3 covers 13 residues. CDR1 is SGDLS, CDR2 YYNGEE, per germline. The J segment lost 6 bases and the V segment lost 3 bases, leaving 1 base of the junction unmatched. CDR3 region: CASSGQGSGELFF. The CDR3 bases are TGTGCCAGCAGCGGACAGGGGTCCGGGGAGCTGTTTTTT.

This chain uses TRBV5-1 with TRBJ2-5, with D hard to call. The tail of the sequence fits TRBJ2-7 better, so the J call may be wrong. The CDR3 sequence is 15 residues long. CDR1 SGHRS and CDR2 YFSETQ come from the germline V gene. The CDR3 DNA reads TGCGCCAGCAGCTTGGGGACCGACGTCCCCTACGAGCAGTACTTC. Its translation is CASSLGTDVPYEQYF.

This clonotype was detected a few times. The rearrangement uses TRBV18 and TRBJ2-7, with D possibly matching TRBD1 (6 bases). Germline V CDR1 and CDR2: KGHSH, LQKENI. Trimming removed 0 bases from V and 3 bases from J, with 12 bases in between. CDR3 length equals 15 residues. CDR3 loop: CASSPPVGGIYEQYF. The CDR3 DNA reads TGTGCCAGCTCACCACCTGTTGGGGGCATCTACGAGCAGTACTTC.

The chain couples TRBV7-2 to TRBJ2-2, with a tentative D call TRBD1 (5 bases). Germline values: CDR1 SGHTA, CDR2 FQGNSA. CDR3 length: 14 amino acids. The germline V and J ends were trimmed by 7 bases and 6 bases, with 15 bases remaining between them. This CDR3 reads CASNAAPRAGELFF. In nucleotides, the CDR3 is TGTGCCAGCAACGCGGCCCCCAGGGCCGGGGAGCTGTTTTTT.

The gene calls are TRBV20-1 and TRBJ2-5, with D possibly TRBD2 on 7 matching bases. There are 16 residues in the CDR3. V shed 2 bases and J shed 7 bases, with 23 bases lying between them. Germline CDR1 reads DFQATT; CDR2 reads SNEGSKA (reference sequence). The CDR3 sequence is CSARPTDAGEGGTQYF. The CDR3, as DNA: TGCAGTGCTAGACCTACGGACGCGGGAGAGGGGGGGACCCAGTACTTC.

This clonotype has just one count. The chain combines TRBV4-1 with TRBJ2-7; D is possibly TRBD1 (5 bases). In germline, CDR1 is MGHRA, CDR2 YSYEKL. CDR3 length: 16 amino acids. V lost 0 bases and J 0 bases, leaving 12 bases between the germline ends. Here the CDR3 reads CASSQDGAASSYEQYF. The CDR3 coding sequence is TGCGCCAGCAGCCAAGATGGGGCGGCAAGCTCCTACGAGCAGTACTTC.

This clonotype was observed a few times. This chain connects TRBV29-1 to TRBJ2-4; D is perhaps TRBD2 (6 bases). Looked up from germline, CDR1 is SQVTM and CDR2 is ANQGSEA. Between the trimmed V and J ends, which lost 4 bases and 1 base, there was a span of 11 bases. CDR3 length: 14 residues. The CDR3: CSVAGSGAKNIQYF. The CDR3 DNA is TGCAGCGTTGCCGGGAGCGGGGCCAAAAACATTCAGTACTTC. Supplemented by reference TRBV29-1 and TRBJ2-4, the full variable domain reads SAVISQKPSRDICQRGTSLTIQCQVDSQVTMMFWYRQQPGQSLTLIATANQGSEATYESGFVIDKFPISRPNLTFSTLTVSNMSPEDSSIYLCSVAGSGAKNIQYFGAGTRLSVL.

The chain employs TRBV29-1 and TRBJ2-1, with 10 bases that match TRBD2. The CDR3 consists of 11 residues. The V gene end was trimmed by 7 bases and the J gene end by 10 bases; junction bases not matched to a gene: 4. CDR1 is SQVTM, CDR2 ANQGSEA, per germline. Here the CDR3 DNA reads TGCAGCGCCCAGACTAGCGGGGAGCAGTTCTTC. Amino acid sequence: CSAQTSGEQFF.

This CDR3 reads CASSPGTVRRDIQYF. DNA for the CDR3: TGTGCCAGCAGCCCCGGGACAGTGCGAAGGGACATTCAGTACTTC. The chain has TRBV9 and TRBJ2-4; 7 bases line up with TRBD1. Germline assignment: CDR1 SGDLS and CDR2 YYNGEE. The CDR3 spans 15 residues. V trimming: 4 bases; J trimming: 8 bases; junction bases outside the gene matches: 12. The full variable domain, completed using reference TRBV9 and TRBJ2-4, is DSGVTQTPKHLITATGQRVTLRCSPRSGDLSVYWYQQSLDQGLQFLIQYYNGEERAKGNILERFSAQQFPDLHSELNLSSLELGDSALYFCASSPGTVRRDIQYFGAGTRLSVL.

The chain carries TRBV2 and TRBJ2-5; D not resolved. The V end was cut by 7 bases, the J end by 7 bases, with 16 bases between. Germline loops: CDR1 SNHLY, CDR2 FYNNEI. There are 13 residues in the CDR3. The CDR3 loop reads CASMSSAPGTQYF. The CDR3 bases are TGTGCCAGCATGAGCAGCGCCCCCGGGACCCAGTACTTC.

This clonotype came up once. The chain is built from TRBV7-9 and TRBJ2-5; 14 bases match TRBD2. The trim removed 4 bases at V and 4 bases at J, leaving 8 bases unmatched. CDR1 SEHNR and CDR2 FQNEAQ come from the germline V gene (reference sequence). The CDR3 has 17 residues. This CDR3 reads CASSSRGLAGERETQYF. CDR3 sequence (DNA): TGTGCCAGCAGCTCACGGGGACTAGCGGGAGAACGAGAGACCCAGTACTTC.

This clonotype has at least ten counts. V gene TRBV15 combines with J gene TRBJ1-5; perhaps TRBD1 as D (6 bases). Trimming left V 0 bases short and J 7 bases short, with 13 bases between. Germline V gives CDR1 LNHNV, CDR2 YYDKDF (reference sequence). The CDR3 is 15 amino acids. The chain's CDR3 is CATSREGGKGQPQHF. DNA for the CDR3: TGTGCCACCAGCAGAGAAGGGGGGAAGGGACAGCCCCAGCATTTT.

This chain connects TRBV28 to TRBJ2-3, with 10 positions matching TRBD2. Germline loops: CDR1 MDHEN, CDR2 SYDVKM. The CDR3 sequence is 16 residues long. Germline trimming cut 6 bases from V and 2 bases from J; bases unmatched to any gene: 8. For the CDR3, the DNA is TGTGCCAGCAGCCTTCTAGCGGGAGCCTACACAGATACGCAGTATTTT. This gives the protein CASSLLAGAYTDTQYF.

This clonotype has a handful of counts. The rearrangement links TRBV20-1 to TRBJ2-1; 13 nucleotides match TRBD2. Germline assignment: CDR1 DFQATT and CDR2 SNEGSKA (reference sequence). The CDR3 has 18 residues. V lost 3 bases and J lost 0; bases outside the gene matches: 8. The CDR3 region is CSASPGLAGMSSYNEQFF. DNA of the CDR3: TGCAGTGCTAGTCCGGGACTAGCGGGGATGAGCTCCTACAATGAGCAGTTCTTC.

V is TRBV12-3 or TRBV12-4 and J is TRBJ1-2; 9 nucleotides line up with TRBD1. The CDR3 contains 13 residues. V lost 3 bases, J lost 8 bases, and 4 bases stayed unmatched. CDR3 region: CASSFTGGSGYTF. CDR3 DNA: TGTGCCAGCAGTTTCACAGGGGGCTCCGGCTACACCTTC.

This clonotype showed up just a few times. The CDR3 spells CASSLGGTPDAEAFF. The CDR3 nucleotides are TGTGCCAGCAGCTTGGGCGGGACCCCTGATGCTGAAGCTTTCTTT. The chain joins TRBV7-2 to TRBJ1-1; weak D call: TRBD1 (5 bases). Looked up from germline, CDR1 is SGHTA and CDR2 is FQGNSA. V was pared by 3 bases and J by 6 bases, with 17 bases between. CDR3 size: 15 residues.

The CDR3 region has the DNA TGTGCCAGCAGTCCTCCCCGGACAGGCGACTATGGCTACACCTTC. Its translation: CASSPPRTGDYGYTF. V gene TRBV6-2 or TRBV6-3 combines with J gene TRBJ1-2; 7 nucleotides agree with TRBD1. The CDR3 consists of 15 residues. Germline trimming cut 5 bases from V and 3 bases from J; bases unmatched to any gene: 9. Germline assignment: CDR1 MNHEY and CDR2 SVGEGT.

CDR3 coding DNA: TGTGCCATCCACGCAGGGACTAACTATGGCTACACCTTC. It encodes CAIHAGTNYGYTF. The chain is built from TRBV6-5 and TRBJ1-2, with a possible D match to TRBD1 (5 bases). The germline V and J ends were trimmed by 10 bases and 0 bases, with 12 bases remaining between them. Per germline, CDR1 MNHEY and CDR2 SVGAGI. CDR3 length: 13 amino acids.

The chain uses TRBV2 and TRBJ2-5, with D possibly TRBD1 on 5 matching bases. CDR1 and CDR2 from the germline V gene are SNHLY and FYNNEI. This CDR3 has 14 residues. The germline V and J ends were trimmed by 8 bases and 1 base, with 14 bases remaining between them. The CDR3 loop is CASSRQRTQETQYF. The CDR3 bases are TGTGCCAGCTCCCGACAGCGTACCCAAGAGACCCAGTACTTC.

J is TRBJ1-1 and V is TRBV6-5; maybe TRBD1 (5 bases). V was trimmed by 2 bases and J by 6 bases, leaving 10 bases between them. CDR3 length: 13 residues. CDR1 and CDR2 from the germline V gene are MNHEY and SVGAGI. The DNA for the CDR3 is TGTGCCAGCAGTTACGGGGGAATGGCTGAAGCTTTCTTT. Encoded protein: CASSYGGMAEAFF.

This clonotype was seen a few times. The chain has TRBV6-1 and TRBJ2-7; D is tentatively TRBD1 or TRBD2 (5 bases each). The CDR3 runs to 15 residues. With 2 bases removed from V and 2 bases from J, the gap between germline ends came to 13 bases. Germline CDR1 MNHNS, CDR2 SASEGT. CDR3 region: CASSEYGGWAYEQYF. The CDR3 DNA sequence: TGTGCCAGCAGTGAATATGGGGGTTGGGCCTACGAGCAGTACTTC.

The chain links TRBV28 to TRBJ1-2; D might be TRBD1 (5 bases). The germline gives CDR1 MDHEN, CDR2 SYDVKM. Trimming removed 10 bases at V and 3 bases at J, with 9 bases between. This CDR3 has 11 residues. The CDR3: CAIGGDYGYTF. The CDR3 DNA is TGTGCCATCGGGGGGGACTATGGCTACACCTTC.

This clonotype has just a few counts. This chain links TRBV6-1 with TRBJ2-5; TRBD2 aligns across 13 bases. The V and J ends lost 10 bases and 5 bases, in that order; junction bases with no gene match: 7. CDR1 is MNHNS, CDR2 SASEGT, per germline. The CDR3 totals 14 residues. The CDR3 DNA is TGTGCCACCACTAGCGGGAGGGCCGGGGAGACCCAGTACTTC. Protein product: CATTSGRAGETQYF.